This is a list of T cell receptor beta chains from one sample in a study of OX40 agonist ivuxolimab in advanced cancers. Profiling relied on immunoSEQ multiplex PCR, and the TCRdb table lists in-frame clones only, not all of them. The data show about 25,000 clones, around 80% seen once. The specimen comprised CD4+ or CD8+ T cells sorted from blood, sampled in a trial of the OX40 agonist ivuxolimab. These TCRs come from an adult with an advanced solid tumor such as melanoma, head and neck, liver or kidney cancer. The CDR3 runs from the conserved cysteine through the conserved F or W.

TRBJ1-1 13 TRBV4-1 CASSLGGNTEAFF
TRBJ2-7 14 TRBV27 CASSYQGAGYEQYF
TRBJ2-2 16 TRBV5-4 CASTLGLAGNTGELFF
TRBJ1-2 15 TRBV4-3 CASSQEVGQGDGYTF
TRBJ2-1 14 TRBV4-3 CASSQEFGVDEQFF
TRBJ2-2 18 TRBV2 CASSERGFAGEQTGELFF
TRBJ2-5 15 TRBV2 CASSEWGPQRETQYF
TRBJ2-2 18 TRBV13 CASSQPGIVETGTGELFF
TRBJ2-1 14 TRBV5-1 CASSLDASYNEQFF
TRBJ1-2 15 TRBV28 CASSLLGEVTYGYTF
TRBJ2-7 15 TRBV19 CASSARDSYPVEQYF
TRBJ2-1 16 TRBV9 CASSGDRLAGYNEQFF
TRBJ2-2 13 TRBV7-2 CASSVTGTGELFF
TRBJ1-2 13 TRBV6-1 CASAYEGAHGYTF
TRBJ1-2 13 TRBV28 CASSKGSLYGYTF
TRBJ1-5 15 TRBV4-1 CASSQDPGFNQPQHF